The 27 T cell receptor beta chains in this list originate from one sample, sequenced in a study of post-analysis software for immune sequencing data. The study's findings and limits: Roughly five TRBV segments were significantly more frequent in patients than in controls. TRBV5-6, TRBV5-1 and TRBV20-1 were among these segments.

TCR beta cDNA libraries included unique molecular identifiers. TCRdb reprocessed the PCR reads via MiXCR and lists one record per CDR3 protein. The sample lists 180,000 or so distinct CDR3 sequences, 29% occurring once. No antigen is known for these receptors. Specimen: blood. The receptors were sampled from a girl between 2 and 17 years old with multiple sclerosis.

Details on this clonotype: A much bigger clone sits one base away, suggesting this may be a read error. J is TRBJ1-6 and V is TRBV9, with unresolved D. Looked up from germline, CDR1 is SGDLS and CDR2 is YYNGEE. The CDR3 is 14 residues long. CDR3 residues: CANSVGDGHSPLHF. CDR3 sequence (DNA): TGTGCCAACAGCGTAGGCGACGGACATTCACCCCTCCACTTT.

This chain links TRBV4-1 with TRBJ1-4; D not resolved. Germline lookup yields CDR1 MGHRA and CDR2 YSYEKL. CDR3 length: 12 residues. V was shortened by 8 bases and J by 8 bases, with 12 bases between the two germline ends. The CDR3 protein is CASGRPLEKLFF. Written as DNA, the CDR3 is TGCGCCAGCGGCCGTCCGTTGGAAAAACTGTTTTTT.

Comment on this clonotype: In this CDR3 the conserved last residue, phenylalanine or tryptophan, is missing, so a read error is likely. The chain links TRBV10-3 to TRBJ2-3, with 10 bases identical to TRBD2. Germline V CDR1 and CDR2: ENHRY, SYGVKD. This CDR3 is 16 amino acids long. Unmatched junction bases numbered 4, after V lost 0 bases and J lost 4 bases. The CDR3 is CAISESGSGGPDTQYV. The CDR3 coding sequence is TGTGCCATCAGTGAGTCGGGTAGCGGGGGGCCAGATACGCAGTATGTT.

This clonotype was counted a single time. A much larger clone is a single base away; this may be a read error. The V gene is TRBV7-3, the J gene TRBJ1-2; TRBD1 might be the D (5 bases). The length of the CDR3 is 13 residues. Looked up from germline, CDR1 is SGHTA and CDR2 is FQGTGA. The CDR3 DNA sequence: TGTGCCAGCAGCCTGGGGCGGAACTATGACTACACCTTC. It codes for CASSLGRNYDYTF.

The V and J genes are TRBV7-8 and TRBJ1-2, with D possibly being TRBD1 (6 bases). V lost 0 bases and J 4 bases, leaving 18 bases between the germline ends. CDR1 and CDR2 (germline): SGHVS, FQNEAQ. This CDR3 spans 17 amino acids. This chain's CDR3 is CASSLAETGADPYGYTF. CDR3 DNA sequence: TGTGCCAGCAGCTTAGCCGAGACAGGAGCTGACCCCTATGGCTACACCTTC.

This clonotype has ten or more counts. The chain couples TRBV5-1 to TRBJ2-7, with a weak D call TRBD1 (5 bases). Trimming stripped 6 bases from V and 3 bases from J, with 13 bases between. CDR3 size: 13 residues. Germline V gene sequence: CDR1 SGHRS, CDR2 YFSETQ. The chain's CDR3 is CASTATDHYEQYF. The DNA of the CDR3 is TGCGCCAGCACCGCGACAGATCACTACGAGCAGTACTTC.

The chain is built from TRBV29-1 and TRBJ1-2, with TRBD1 as a possible D gene (5 bases). The CDR3 is 16 residues long. Germline CDR1 is SQVTM and CDR2 is ANQGSEA. Trimming took 4 bases from V and 4 from J, leaving 22 bases between them. CDR3 sequence: CSVASGWGMAPYGYTF. In DNA form, the CDR3 reads TGCAGCGTTGCCTCGGGATGGGGGATGGCCCCCTATGGCTACACCTTC. Together with reference TRBV29-1 and TRBJ1-2, the CDR3 gives the full variable domain: SAVISQKPSRDICQRGTSLTIQCQVDSQVTMMFWYRQQPGQSLTLIATANQGSEATYESGFVIDKFPISRPNLTFSTLTVSNMSPEDSSIYLCSVASGWGMAPYGYTFGSGTRLTVV.

This clonotype was counted at least ten times. The chain uses TRBV15 and TRBJ2-7; 7 bases align to TRBD1. Germline V gives CDR1 LNHNV, CDR2 YYDKDF (reference sequence). V lost 1 base to trimming and J lost 2 bases; unmatched junction nucleotides: 5. This CDR3 spans 15 amino acids. The CDR3 protein is CATSRVEGATYEQYF. In DNA, the CDR3 is TGTGCCACCAGCAGAGTTGAGGGGGCCACCTACGAGCAGTACTTC.

This clonotype was counted once. The gene calls are TRBV27 and TRBJ2-7, with D uncertain. Germline V gene lookup returns CDR1 MNHEY and CDR2 SMNVEV (reference sequence). V was pared by 3 bases and J by 2 bases, with 11 bases between. This CDR3 is 14 amino acids long. This CDR3 reads CASSFTGNPYEQYF. CDR3 bases: TGTGCCAGCAGTTTTACCGGCAACCCCTACGAGCAGTACTTC.

The chain is built from TRBV6-5 and TRBJ1-1; D is uncertain. The CDR3 is 12 residues long. The V gene lost 6 bases and the J gene lost 3 bases, with 8 bases spanning the gap. Germline CDR1 reads MNHEY; CDR2 reads SVGAGI. Written as DNA, the CDR3 is TGTGCCAGCAGACGATATGACACTGAAGCTTTCTTT. This codes for CASRRYDTEAFF.

The chain couples TRBV27 to TRBJ2-3; TRBD2 matches 11 bases. Germline values: CDR1 MNHEY, CDR2 SMNVEV (reference sequence). The CDR3 is made up of 16 amino acids. J lost 2 bases, V lost 4 bases, and 5 bases had no gene match. Written as DNA, the CDR3 is TGTGCCAGCAGTTCCCGACTAGCGGGGTTCACAGATACGCAGTATTTT. Protein product: CASSSRLAGFTDTQYF.

The V gene is TRBV30, the J gene TRBJ2-1, with D perhaps TRBD1 or TRBD2 (5 bases each). CDR1 GTSNPN and CDR2 SVGIG come from the germline V gene (reference sequence). V shed 2 bases and J shed 1 base, with 9 bases lying between them. The CDR3 runs to 14 residues. CDR3 protein: CAWSMRGSYNEQFF. The CDR3 DNA follows: TGTGCCTGGAGTATGAGGGGATCCTACAATGAGCAGTTCTTC.

The genes are TRBV6-6 and TRBJ2-5, with TRBD2 identical over 8 bases. The V gene's germline CDR1 is MNHNY and CDR2 SVGAGI (reference sequence). This CDR3 spans 16 amino acids. The V and J ends lost 0 bases and 2 bases, in that order; junction bases with no gene match: 5. The CDR3 coding sequence is TGTGCCAGCAGTTACTCGGTACTAGCGGTACAAGAGACCCAGTACTTC. This sequence encodes CASSYSVLAVQETQYF.

The rearrangement uses TRBV20-1 and TRBJ2-3, with 14 bases lining up with TRBD2. The CDR3 loop spans 13 amino acids. CDR1 is DFQATT and CDR2 is SNEGSKA in the germline V gene (reference sequence). After removal of 7 bases from V and 10 bases from J, the junction contained 7 bases not matched to a gene. CDR3 amino acids: CSDAGLAGEAQYF. CDR3 nucleotides: TGCAGTGACGCGGGACTAGCGGGGGAAGCGCAGTATTTT.

This clonotype turned up a few times. As DNA, the CDR3 is TGTGCCACAAGGGACACCCTCAGGGATAATTCACCCCTCCACTTT. Translating it yields CATRDTLRDNSPLHF. This chain connects TRBV28 to TRBJ1-6; D possibly corresponds to TRBD1 (6 bases). With 10 bases removed from V and 5 bases from J, the gap between germline ends came to 18 bases. Germline V lookup: CDR1 MDHEN, CDR2 SYDVKM. This CDR3 region has 15 residues.

This clonotype was observed at least ten times. This chain joins TRBV5-1 and TRBJ2-3; D unclear. Trimming took 2 bases from V and 2 from J, leaving 9 bases between them. The CDR3 is 14 residues long. Germline loops: CDR1 SGHRS, CDR2 YFSETQ. The CDR3 DNA follows: TGCGCCAGCAGCTTTGGTACTCCCACAGATACGCAGTATTTT. It codes for CASSFGTPTDTQYF.

Comments on this clonotype: A single base separates this from a much larger clone, so it may be a read error. This sequence joins TRBV20-1 and TRBJ2-1, with D possibly being TRBD1 (6 bases). Per the germline V gene, CDR1 is DFQATT and CDR2 is SNEGSKA (reference sequence). This CDR3 spans 14 amino acids. In DNA, the CDR3 is TGCGGTGTCAGGGGTAGCAGCTCCTACAATGAGCAGTTCTTC. Amino acids: CGVRGSSSYNEQFF.

This clonotype occurred many times. The chain carries TRBV29-1 and TRBJ2-5; a weak D match, TRBD2 (5 bases). CDR1 and CDR2 (germline): SQVTM, ANQGSEA. This CDR3 contains 13 residues. Trimming stripped 3 bases from V and 1 base from J, with 9 bases between. This CDR3 is CSVEGRAQETQYF. CDR3 coding DNA: TGCAGCGTTGAGGGGAGAGCCCAAGAGACCCAGTACTTC.

The table lists this clonotype with many counts. The chain uses TRBV6-1 and TRBJ2-7; D ambiguous. This CDR3 region has 9 residues. Germline lookup yields CDR1 MNHNS and CDR2 SASEGT. Between the trimmed V and J ends, which lost 9 bases and 6 bases, there was a span of 6 bases. CDR3 amino acids: CARFSEQYF. CDR3 nucleotides: TGTGCCAGGTTCAGCGAGCAGTACTTC.

With regard to this clonotype: This may arise from a read error, as a much more abundant clone is one base away. V gene TRBV3-1 combines with J gene TRBJ1-5, with D uncertain. Germline loops: CDR1 LGHDT, CDR2 YNNKEL (reference sequence). Trimming shortened V by 1 base and J by 4 bases, and 8 bases separated the two germline ends. The CDR3 runs 14 residues. The CDR3 sequence is CASSQGHRNQPQHF. The CDR3 nucleotides are TGTGCCAGCAGCCAAGGTCATAGAAATCAGCCCCAGCATTTT.

This clonotype came up a few times. The chain employs TRBV5-6 and TRBJ2-4; tentatively, D is TRBD2 (6 bases). Trimming took 2 bases from V and 3 from J, leaving 9 bases between them. The CDR3 extends over 14 amino acids. Germline V gene sequence: CDR1 SGHDT, CDR2 YYEEEE. In DNA, the CDR3 is TGTGCCAGCAGCTTTTGGGGGGTCAAAAACATTCAGTACTTC. It yields the protein CASSFWGVKNIQYF.

This clonotype has ten or more counts. The CDR3 sequence is CASSLAQGVHEQFF. The CDR3 DNA follows: TGTGCCAGCAGCTTAGCACAGGGGGTCCATGAGCAGTTCTTC. J is TRBJ2-1 and V is TRBV7-9, with TRBD1 matching 8 bases. Germline lookup yields CDR1 SEHNR and CDR2 FQNEAQ (reference sequence). V gave up 0 bases and J gave up 8 bases; unmatched junction bases: 3. This CDR3 region has 14 residues. Using reference TRBV7-9 and TRBJ2-1 for the parts outside the CDR3, the full variable domain is DTGVSQNPRHKITKRGQNVTFRCDPISEHNRLYWYRQTLGQGPEFLTYFQNEAQLEKSRLLSDRFSAERPKGSFSTLEIQRTEQGDSAMYLCASSLAQGVHEQFFGPGTRLTVL.

In this sample, this clonotype turned up a few times. Written as DNA, the CDR3 is TGTGCCAGCAGCTTAGGGCGTAGTTCGACCTACGAGCAGTACTTC. As protein: CASSLGRSSTYEQYF. This chain uses TRBV7-9 with TRBJ2-7; D call uncertain. V was clipped by 1 base and J by 2 bases, with 12 bases between them. The CDR3 has 15 residues. Germline-derived CDR1 and CDR2 are SEHNR and FQNEAQ (reference sequence).

At least ten counts were recorded for this clonotype. This chain connects TRBV11-2 to TRBJ2-7; D might be TRBD2 (6 bases). V was cut by 4 bases and J by 7 bases, with 14 bases left in between. CDR1 is SGHAT and CDR2 is FQNNGV in the germline V gene. The length of the CDR3 is 13 residues. The CDR3 DNA reads as TGTGCCAGCAGCTCCGGGATCCGGGGGGAGCAGTACTTC. It specifies CASSSGIRGEQYF.

In its sample, this clonotype was seen a few times. V is TRBV9 and J is TRBJ2-1, with TRBD2 identical over 10 bases. This CDR3 region has 16 residues. J was trimmed by 3 bases and V by 0 bases; bases with no gene match: 3. Germline CDR1 and CDR2: SGDLS and YYNGEE. The CDR3: CASSVDSGRYYNEQFF. The CDR3 coding sequence is TGTGCCAGCAGCGTAGATAGCGGGAGGTACTACAATGAGCAGTTCTTC. The entire variable domain, with the rest obtained from reference TRBV9 and TRBJ2-1, is as follows: DSGVTQTPKHLITATGQRVTLRCSPRSGDLSVYWYQQSLDQGLQFLIQYYNGEERAKGNILERFSAQQFPDLHSELNLSSLELGDSALYFCASSVDSGRYYNEQFFGPGTRLTVL.

This clonotype occurred many times. V gene TRBV6-5 combines with J gene TRBJ2-2, with D possibly TRBD2 on 5 matching bases. CDR3 length: 16 residues. V was trimmed by 1 base and J by 1 base, leaving 10 bases between them. Germline CDR1 is MNHEY and CDR2 is SVGAGI. CDR3 bases: TGTGCCAGCAGTTACTTGGCGGGTAGGAACACCGGGGAGCTGTTTTTT. Protein product: CASSYLAGRNTGELFF.

This clonotype was seen a single time. A much larger clone is a single base away; this may be a read error. This rearrangement joins TRBV10-3 to TRBJ2-1; a weak D match, TRBD1 (6 bases). Matching the DNA end better, TRBJ2-7 makes the J call doubtful. The CDR3 has 16 amino acids. Per germline, CDR1 ENHRY and CDR2 SYGVKD. CDR3 sequence (DNA): TGTGCCATCAGTGACGACAGGCCTGTCTCCTACAATGAGCAGTACTTC. This encodes CAISDDRPVSYNEQYF.